Below, one T cell receptor (beta chain) is given with its context. The target antigen is unknown. Each CDR3 protein is one row after TCRdb ran MiXCR on the 5' RACE reads. The data contain roughly 310,000 distinct CDR3 sequences, roughly 8.7% of them singletons. Germline trimming cut 5 bases from V and 10 bases from J; bases unmatched to any gene: 10. The length of the CDR3 is 16 residues. Germline-derived CDR1 and CDR2 are MNHNS and SASEGT. The sample comes from a study of T cells after yellow fever vaccination. Study-wide findings and caveats: Sorted repertoires could include abundant contaminating clonotypes from bulk cells.

The sequencing used PBMCs, collected on the day of the first yellow fever vaccination. The rearrangement links TRBV6-1 to TRBJ1-6; the match to TRBD1 covers 11 bases. The source of this sequence is a man younger than 30 who received the YFV17D yellow fever vaccine. CDR3 residues: CASSTRGGQGGSPLHF. In DNA, the CDR3 is TGTGCCAGCAGTACCAGGGGGGGACAGGGGGGCTCACCCCTCCACTTT.